A selection of T cell receptor beta chains follows, all from one sample in a study of shared clonotypes between healthy human individuals. The repertoire was sequenced with immunoSEQ multiplex PCR; TCRdb's copy has only in-frame clones and lacks some. The top ten hold around 0.058% of the sample, which has some 650,000 clones, approximately 97% seen once. Sequencing used naive CD4+ T cells sorted from blood. These receptors all come from a woman in her 30s in good health. Both conserved end residues are part of each CDR3. The D gene is left open where the match is weak. The size of a clone is reported for some rows only, either as once, few or many, or as a class for expanded clones.

- - TRBJ1-4 TRBV25-1 TGTGCCAGCAGTGAAGCCCCCGGGGGGGCTGATGAAAAACTGTTTTTT CASSEAPGGADEKLFF
- - TRBJ2-3 TRBV7-8 TGTGCCAGCAGCCCCCGGGACCTCGGAAACACAGATACGCAGTATTTT CASSPRDLGNTDTQYF
- - TRBJ1-5 TRBV28 TGTGCCAGCACCTTGGGAGCAAATAGCAATCAGCCCCAGCATTTT CASTLGANSNQPQHF
- - TRBJ1-3 TRBV28 TGTGCCAGCAGTCTTAGTACCGGAAACACCATATATTTT CASSLSTGNTIYF
- TRBD1 TRBJ2-7 TRBV7-2 TGTGCCAGCAGCTTGGGACAGGGATCAGTCTACGAGCAGTACTTC CASSLGQGSVYEQYF
- - TRBJ1-4 TRBV28 TGTGCCAGCAGTTTAGGGGCAGGTTTCAATGAAAAACTGTTTTTT CASSLGAGFNEKLFF
once - TRBJ2-3 TRBV10-2 TGCGCCAGCAGTAGTTCCGGGATCACAGATACGCAGTATTTT CASSSSGITDTQYF
- - TRBJ1-2 TRBV28 TGTGCCAGCAGTCCCCCCGCGACCTTTTATGGCTACACCTTC CASSPPATFYGYTF
- - TRBJ2-3 TRBV11-2 TGTGCCAGCAGCTTAGGTTTCAGCCGCACAGATACGCAGTATTTT CASSLGFSRTDTQYF
- - TRBJ2-4 TRBV29-1 TGCAGCGTTGTTGAGCAGAAAAACATTCAGTACTTC CSVVEQKNIQYF
- - TRBJ2-3 TRBV10-3 TGTGCCATCACCGGAGATGCAGATACGCAGTATTTT CAITGDADTQYF
- - TRBJ1-2 TRBV20-1 TGCAGTGTCTACGTTAACTATGGCTACACCTTC CSVYVNYGYTF
- - TRBJ2-7 TRBV27 TGTGCCAGCAGTTTACCAGGTCAGGGGACCTACGAGCAGTACTTC CASSLPGQGTYEQYF
- - TRBJ1-2 TRBV28 TGTGCCAGCAGTGGGGACGACAACTATGGCTACACCTTC CASSGDDNYGYTF
- - TRBJ1-5 TRBV12-2 TGTGCAAGTCGCTTAGCCCCGGACGGAGATCAGCCCCAGCATTTT CASRLAPDGDQPQHF
- TRBD1 TRBJ1-5 TRBV7-8 TGTGCCAGCAGCCTCGCCGGGACAGTAAATCAGCCCCAGCATTTT CASSLAGTVNQPQHF
- TRBD1 TRBJ2-1 TRBV7-1 TGTGCCAGCAGCTCGACAGGGTCTAAGAATGAGCAGTTCTTC CASSSTGSKNEQFF
- TRBD2 TRBJ2-5 TRBV28 TGTGCCAGCAGGATCACTAGCGGGAGGGCCAGCGTGTACTTC CASRITSGRASVYF
- - TRBJ1-1 TRBV27 TGTGCCAGCATAGCCCTTCCTGGATCTGAAGCTTTCTTT CASIALPGSEAFF
- - TRBJ2-7 TRBV28 TGTGCCAGCCGCGGGACTCGGGATTCCTACGAGCAGTACTTC CASRGTRDSYEQYF
- TRBD1 TRBJ2-7 TRBV5-1 TGCGCCAGCAGCTTGGACAGGGGTAGCCCCTACGAGCAGTACTTC CASSLDRGSPYEQYF
- - TRBJ2-3 TRBV21-1 TGTGCCAGCAGCATTGTTCGCGGAGCGGGAGTAGACACAGATACGCAGTATTTT CASSIVRGAGVDTDTQYF
- - TRBJ2-7 TRBV11-2 TGTGCCAGCAGCGCACTAGCAGATTCCTACGAGCAGTACTTC CASSALADSYEQYF
- TRBD1 TRBJ2-7 TRBV11-2 TGTGCCAGCAGTTCCAGAGAGGGACAGGGGACCGAGCAGTACTTC CASSSREGQGTEQYF
- TRBD1 TRBJ2-4 TRBV5-1 TGCGCCAGCAGCTTTGGACAGGGGGTTCAGTACTTC CASSFGQGVQYF
- TRBD1 TRBJ1-5 TRBV27 TGTGCCAGCAGTTTAAGACAGGGGCTCAATCAGCCCCAGCATTTT CASSLRQGLNQPQHF
- - TRBJ2-1 TRBV5-6 TGTGCCAGCAGCGTTGGATCAAGAAACGAGCAGTTCTTC CASSVGSRNEQFF
- TRBD1 TRBJ1-2 TRBV29-1 TGCAGCGTCGAAGGGGACAGGGGCTATGGCTACACCTTC CSVEGDRGYGYTF
- TRBD1 TRBJ2-7 TRBV30 TGTGCCTGGCGACCCCGGACAGGGCTGTCCTACGAGCAGTACTTC CAWRPRTGLSYEQYF
- TRBD1 TRBJ1-5 TRBV19 TGTGCCAGTAGTAGTCGCCTGGGACAGGGGGCGGATCAGCCCCAGCATTTT CASSSRLGQGADQPQHF
- TRBD1 TRBJ2-7 TRBV5-1 TGCGCCAGCAGCAAGACAGGGAACGAGCAGTACTTC CASSKTGNEQYF
- - TRBJ2-1 TRBV7-9 TGTGCCAGCAGCCAATCACTCTGGCGGGGTGAGCAGTTCTTC CASSQSLWRGEQFF
- - TRBJ2-1 TRBV7-5 TGTGTCAGAAGCCCCAGGGTCGACATGAGGGGATACAATGAGCAGTTCTTC CVRSPRVDMRGYNEQFF
- - TRBJ2-5 TRBV28 TGTGCCAGCAGTCCCCCGCCAGCTGGAGGAGAGACCCAGTACTTC CASSPPPAGGETQYF
- - TRBJ1-1 TRBV15 TGTGCCACCAGCAGAAGGTCGGGAGGGAACACTGAAGCTTTCTTT CATSRRSGGNTEAFF
- TRBD1 TRBJ2-7 TRBV28 TGTGCCAGCAGTCCCCAGGGACAGGGGAACGAGCAGTACTTC CASSPQGQGNEQYF
- - TRBJ2-3 TRBV6-5 TGTGCCAGCAGTTCCCCCTCTTTGACCAGCACAGATACGCAGTATTTT CASSSPSLTSTDTQYF
- TRBD2 TRBJ2-7 TRBV6-1 TGTGCCAGCAGTGAACGGTTGAGTGGACTAGCCTACGAGCAGTACTTC CASSERLSGLAYEQYF